One T cell receptor (beta chain) is described in this entry. What it recognizes is unknown. Assay used: immunoSEQ multiplex PCR; TCRdb lists only in-frame clones, some missing. The sample includes fewer than 900,000 clones, around 92% of them seen just once. The sample is drawn from a study of Ad26.COV2.S vaccination and SARS-CoV-2 variants. Overall study context: Intramuscularly, Ad26.COV2.S was given either once or twice, 56 days apart.

CDR1 and CDR2 from the germline V gene are MNHEY and SVGAGI. With 6 bases removed from V and 0 bases from J, the gap between germline ends came to 9 bases. This CDR3 contains 13 residues. As to treatment: about 20 received Ad26.COV2.S at low or high dose, single or two shots; about 5 received placebo; per-sample allocation not given. Specimen acquisition occurred on day 63 following the initial vaccine or placebo injection. Recruitment in Boston yielded a donor of adult age, 18-55 years. Whole-study findings and limits: Vaccine recipients had higher spike-specific TCR breadth than placebo recipients. Vaccine recipients and placebo recipients showed similar non-spike TCR breadth.

This chain joins TRBV6-5 and TRBJ2-7; the D gene could be TRBD1 or TRBD2 (5 bases each). This material consisted of peripheral blood, taken in a trial of Ad26.COV2.S vaccine versus placebo. The clonotype originates from a person between 18 and 65 years old who received the Ad26.COV2.S COVID-19 vaccine or a placebo. CDR3 in amino acids: CASSRDPSYEQYF. CDR3 nucleotide sequence: TGTGCCAGCAGCCGGGACCCCTCCTACGAGCAGTACTTC.